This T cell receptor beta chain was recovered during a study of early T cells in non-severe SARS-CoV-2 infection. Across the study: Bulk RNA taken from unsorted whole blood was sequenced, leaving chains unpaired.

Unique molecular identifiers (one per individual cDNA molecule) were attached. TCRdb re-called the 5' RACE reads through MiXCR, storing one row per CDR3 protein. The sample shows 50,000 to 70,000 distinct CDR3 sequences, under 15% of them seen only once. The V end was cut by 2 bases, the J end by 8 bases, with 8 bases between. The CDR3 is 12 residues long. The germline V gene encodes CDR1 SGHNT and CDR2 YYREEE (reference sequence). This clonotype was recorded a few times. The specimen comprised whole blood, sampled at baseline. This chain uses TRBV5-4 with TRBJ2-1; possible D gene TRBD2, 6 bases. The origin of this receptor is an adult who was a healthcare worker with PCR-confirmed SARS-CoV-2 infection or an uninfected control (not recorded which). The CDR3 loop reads CASSFPSDEQFF. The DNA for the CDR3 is TGTGCCAGCAGCTTTCCTAGCGATGAGCAGTTCTTC. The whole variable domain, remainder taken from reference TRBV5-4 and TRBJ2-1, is ETGVTQSPTHLIKTRGQQVTLRCSSQSGHNTVSWYQQALGQGPQFIFQYYREEENGRGNFPPRFSGLQFPNYSSELNVNALELDDSALYLCASSFPSDEQFFGPGTRLTVL.